What follows are 8 T cell receptor beta chains derived from one specimen sequenced in a study of human T cells and chemical hapten exposure. The time point was: pre-sensitization, week 0. Documented treatment: therapeutic diphenylcyclopropenone sensitization with weekly scalp DPC. TCRdb reanalysed the RACE reads using MiXCR and keeps one entry per CDR3 protein. The sample lists approximately 370,000 distinct CDR3 sequences; roughly 6% were seen once. This specimen consisted of whole blood, obtained in connection with sensitization to the hapten diphenylcyclopropenone (DPC). The origin of the receptors is a young woman with alopecia areata. Some clones in this sample may be carry-over from other donors' samples.

Ten or more counts support this clonotype. V and J are TRBV28 and TRBJ2-7; no clear D. This CDR3 comprises 13 residues. V was cut by 4 bases and J by 2 bases, with 9 bases left in between. The V gene's germline CDR1 is MDHEN and CDR2 SYDVKM. The CDR3 sequence: CASSSTQTYEQYF. CDR3 DNA: TGTGCCAGCAGTTCGACACAGACCTACGAGCAGTACTTC.

This clonotype was detected only a few times. The V and J genes are TRBV6-5 and TRBJ1-4; TRBD1 agrees at 11 bases. The CDR3 has 14 residues. V gave up 8 bases and J gave up 7 bases; unmatched junction bases: 6. The germline V gene encodes CDR1 MNHEY and CDR2 SVGAGI. As DNA, the CDR3 is TGTGCCAGCGGGACAGGGGGAAGGAGTGAAAAACTGTTTTTT. It yields the protein CASGTGGRSEKLFF.

The table lists this clonotype with a few counts. This rearrangement joins TRBV7-8 to TRBJ2-7; D is tentatively TRBD1 or TRBD2 (5 bases each). Germline values: CDR1 SGHVS, CDR2 FQNEAQ. The V end was cut by 5 bases, the J end by 3 bases, with 14 bases between. The CDR3 covers 14 residues. The CDR3 DNA reads as TGTGCCAGCAGCCCATTACGGGGCAACTACGAGCAGTACTTC. Protein sequence: CASSPLRGNYEQYF.

The chain is built from TRBV4-3 and TRBJ1-5; D gene ambiguous. The CDR3 extends over 14 amino acids. Germline loops: CDR1 LGHNA, CDR2 YSLEER. V was clipped by 1 base and J by 6 bases, with 10 bases between them. CDR3 DNA: TGCGCCAGCAGCCAAGGAGGGAGCGGTCAGCCCCAGCATTTT. As protein: CASSQGGSGQPQHF.

The J gene is TRBJ1-2, the V gene TRBV2; D gene uncertain. Between the trimmed V and J ends, which lost 6 bases and 2 bases, there was a span of 13 bases. Germline CDR1 SNHLY, CDR2 FYNNEI. CDR3 length equals 14 residues. CDR3 nucleotides: TGTGCCAGCAGCTTTGAGGCCGGAAACTATGGCTACACCTTC. Its translation: CASSFEAGNYGYTF.

This clonotype was observed at least ten times. The chain combines TRBV20-1 with TRBJ1-5; 8 bases line up with TRBD1. In germline, CDR1 is DFQATT, CDR2 SNEGSKA (reference sequence). The CDR3 loop spans 14 amino acids. Trimming at V came to 5 bases and at J to 5 bases, leaving 8 bases not matched to a gene. The chain's CDR3 is CSAWPGGLDQPQHF. The CDR3 DNA is TGCAGTGCTTGGCCAGGGGGCCTTGATCAGCCCCAGCATTTT.

This clonotype was observed many times. The chain couples TRBV12-3 or TRBV12-4 to TRBJ2-1; TRBD1 might be the D (5 bases). V was clipped by 6 bases and J by 7 bases, with 16 bases between them. The CDR3 has 14 residues. The CDR3 loop reads CASRVTSTVNEQFF. The CDR3 coding sequence is TGTGCCAGCAGGGTTACCTCGACAGTTAATGAGCAGTTCTTC.

This clonotype was counted ten times or more. This sequence joins TRBV12-3 or TRBV12-4 and TRBJ1-2, with 10 nucleotides matching TRBD1. This CDR3 is built from 12 residues. V was pared by 5 bases and J by 8 bases, with 2 bases of the junction left unmatched. CDR3 loop: CASSGDRGGYTF. The CDR3 region has the DNA TGTGCCAGCAGTGGGGACAGGGGCGGCTACACCTTC.